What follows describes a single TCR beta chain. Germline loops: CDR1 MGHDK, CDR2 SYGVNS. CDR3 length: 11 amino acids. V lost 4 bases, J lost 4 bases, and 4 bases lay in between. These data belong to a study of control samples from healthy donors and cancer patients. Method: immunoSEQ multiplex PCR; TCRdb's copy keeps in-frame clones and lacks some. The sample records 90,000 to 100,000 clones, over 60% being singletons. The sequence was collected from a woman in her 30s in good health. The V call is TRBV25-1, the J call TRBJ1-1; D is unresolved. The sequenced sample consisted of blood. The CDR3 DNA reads TGTGCCAGCAGTGGGGGCACTGAAGCTTTCTTT. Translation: CASSGGTEAFF.